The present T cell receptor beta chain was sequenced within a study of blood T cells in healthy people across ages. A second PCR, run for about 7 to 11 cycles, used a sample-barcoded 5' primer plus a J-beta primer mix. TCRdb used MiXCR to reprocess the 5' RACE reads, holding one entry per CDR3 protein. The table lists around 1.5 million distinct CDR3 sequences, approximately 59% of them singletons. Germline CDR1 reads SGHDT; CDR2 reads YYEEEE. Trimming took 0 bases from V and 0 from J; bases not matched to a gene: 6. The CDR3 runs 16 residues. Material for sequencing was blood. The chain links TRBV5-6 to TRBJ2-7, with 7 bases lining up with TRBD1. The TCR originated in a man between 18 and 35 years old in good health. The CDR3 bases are TGTGCCAGCAGCTTGGAGACAGGGACCTACTCCTACGAGCAGTACTTC. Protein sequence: CASSLETGTYSYEQYF.